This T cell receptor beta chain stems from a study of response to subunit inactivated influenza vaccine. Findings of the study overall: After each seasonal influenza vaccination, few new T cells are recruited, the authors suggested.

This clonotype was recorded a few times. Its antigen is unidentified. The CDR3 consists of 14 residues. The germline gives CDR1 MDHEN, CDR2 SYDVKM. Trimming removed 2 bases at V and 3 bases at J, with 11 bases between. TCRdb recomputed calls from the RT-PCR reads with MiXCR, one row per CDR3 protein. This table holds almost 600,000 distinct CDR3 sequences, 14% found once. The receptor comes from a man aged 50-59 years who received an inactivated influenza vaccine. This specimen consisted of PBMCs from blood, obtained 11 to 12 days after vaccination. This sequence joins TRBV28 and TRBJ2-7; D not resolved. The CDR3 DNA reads TGTGCCAGCAGTTTAAATCCCACGGGCTACGAGCAGTACTTC. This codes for CASSLNPTGYEQYF.